Listed here are 30 T cell receptor beta chains from one sample, sequenced in a study of blood T cell repertoires in COVID-19. Sequencing was performed with immunoSEQ multiplex PCR; in TCRdb, only in-frame clones are kept and a portion is missing. The repertoire holds approximately 230,000 clones, about four fifths seen once, with nearly 9% in the top ten. Sequencing was carried out using peripheral blood. All receptors come from an elderly man with acute or convalescent COVID-19.

This chain uses TRBV9 with TRBJ2-1, with 8 bases fitting TRBD2. With 4 bases clipped from V and 1 base from J, the junction kept 13 bases outside the gene matches. The CDR3 has 18 amino acids. The V gene's germline CDR1 is SGDLS and CDR2 YYNGEE. CDR3 DNA sequence: TGTGCCAGCAGCCTAGGGTTTTCTAGCGGGCGTTCCTACAATGAGCAGTTCTTC. Its protein product is CASSLGFSSGRSYNEQFF.

CDR3 amino acids: CSASQGYSNQPQHF. CDR3 sequence (DNA): TGCAGTGCTAGTCAGGGATATAGCAATCAGCCCCAGCATTTT. The chain employs TRBV20-1 and TRBJ1-5, with a possible D match to TRBD1 (5 bases). The germline V and J ends were trimmed by 3 bases and 0 bases, with 9 bases remaining between them. Germline V CDR1 and CDR2: DFQATT, SNEGSKA (reference sequence). The CDR3 is 14 amino acids.

The rearrangement uses TRBV6-5 and TRBJ1-3; D remains unclear. Germline V gives CDR1 MNHEY, CDR2 SVGAGI. The CDR3 has 15 residues. Trimming removed 2 bases at V and 2 bases at J, with 10 bases between. CDR3 nucleotide sequence: TGTGCCAGCAGTTACGGCCCTCAACCTGGAAACACCATATATTTT. Its translation: CASSYGPQPGNTIYF.

The chain has TRBV24-1 and TRBJ1-5; D gene unclear. The V end was cut by 3 bases, the J end by 2 bases, with 7 bases between. The CDR3 runs to 14 residues. CDR1 is KGHDR and CDR2 is SFDVKD in the germline V gene. The CDR3 loop is CATSDTGGNQPQHF. CDR3 DNA sequence: TGTGCCACCAGTGATACCGGGGGCAATCAGCCCCAGCATTTT.

The chain links TRBV20-1 to TRBJ1-2; 8 bases are a match to TRBD1. This CDR3 spans 11 amino acids. CDR1 and CDR2 from the germline V gene are DFQATT and SNEGSKA (reference sequence). For the CDR3, the DNA is TGCAGCCCTGGACAGGGCTATGGCTACACCTTC. This codes for CSPGQGYGYTF.

The chain couples TRBV24-1 to TRBJ2-7; 12 bases align to TRBD1. The CDR3 is 14 residues long. Germline CDR1 is KGHDR and CDR2 is SFDVKD. Unmatched junction bases numbered 9, after V lost 9 bases and J lost 7 bases. The CDR3 loop is CATQPGQGAREQYF. The CDR3 bases are TGTGCCACCCAACCGGGACAGGGGGCCCGTGAGCAGTACTTC.

V usage is TRBV6-4 and J usage is TRBJ2-2; D is unclear. V lost 0 bases to trimming and J lost 4 bases, with 3 bases between them. Germline V CDR1 and CDR2: MRHNA, SNTAGT. CDR3 length: 13 residues. The chain's CDR3 is CASSDSSTGELFF. The CDR3 coding sequence is TGTGCCAGCAGTGACTCTAGCACCGGGGAGCTGTTTTTT.

This rearrangement joins TRBV19 to TRBJ2-5; 7 bases agree with TRBD1. The CDR3 is 11 amino acids. Germline lookup yields CDR1 LNHDA and CDR2 SQIVND (reference sequence). CDR3 in amino acids: CGTRTGQTQYF. CDR3 coding DNA: TGTGGTACACGGACAGGACAGACCCAGTACTTC. Drawing the rest from reference TRBV19 and TRBJ2-5, the complete variable domain is DGGITQSPKYLFRKEGQNVTLSCEQNLNHDAMYWYRQDPGQGLRLIYYSQIVNDFQKGDIAEGYSVSREKKESFPLTVTSAQKNPTAFYLCGTRTGQTQYFGPGTRLLVL.

In this sample, this clone turned up a few times. The chain links TRBV13 to TRBJ1-4; maybe TRBD1 (5 bases). This CDR3 region has 13 residues. Per the germline V gene, CDR1 is PRHDT and CDR2 is FYEKMQ (reference sequence). V gave up 3 bases and J gave up 5 bases, with 7 bases separating them. The CDR3, as DNA: TGTGCCAGCAGCTTCGGGGGAAATGAAAAACTGTTTTTT. This codes for CASSFGGNEKLFF.

The CDR3 protein is CASSQLGGANTEAFF. For the CDR3, the DNA is TGTGCCAGCAGCCAGCTGGGGGGGGCGAACACTGAAGCTTTCTTT. The rearrangement links TRBV3-1 (or the pseudogene TRBV3-2) to TRBJ1-1; a possible D gene is TRBD1 (6 bases). Trimming shortened V by 3 bases and J by 1 base, and 12 bases separated the two germline ends. The V gene's germline CDR1 is LGHDT and CDR2 YNNKEL (reference sequence). The CDR3 extends over 15 amino acids.

CDR3 sequence: CASSLDERTGFNEKLFF. CDR3 nucleotides: TGTGCCAGCAGCTTAGATGAGAGGACAGGGTTCAATGAAAAACTGTTTTTT. The gene calls are TRBV7-9 and TRBJ1-4; 8 nucleotides align to TRBD1. The V gene end was trimmed by 1 base and the J gene end by 5 bases; junction bases not matched to a gene: 9. Germline assignment: CDR1 SEHNR and CDR2 FQNEAQ (reference sequence). The CDR3 sequence is 17 residues long. Full variable domain (rest looked up from reference TRBV7-9 and TRBJ1-4): DTGVSQNPRHKITKRGQNVTFRCDPISEHNRLYWYRQTLGQGPEFLTYFQNEAQLEKSRLLSDRFSAERPKGSFSTLEIQRTEQGDSAMYLCASSLDERTGFNEKLFFGSGTQLSVL.

This clone was detected many times. This rearrangement joins TRBV30 to TRBJ1-5, with 7 bases fitting TRBD1. The length of the CDR3 is 13 residues. The V gene end was trimmed by 4 bases and the J gene end by 8 bases; junction bases not matched to a gene: 8. Germline CDR1 reads GTSNPN; CDR2 reads SVGIG (reference sequence). The CDR3 here is CAWTKTGLEPQHF. CDR3 DNA: TGTGCCTGGACCAAGACAGGGCTTGAGCCCCAGCATTTT.

This chain connects TRBV25-1 to TRBJ2-7; D is unclear. Germline CDR1 MGHDK, CDR2 SYGVNS. CDR3 length equals 13 residues. Deletions cut 1 base from V and 3 bases from J, with 7 bases between. The CDR3 DNA is TGTGCCAGCAGTGAATTCAATAGCTACGAGCAGTACTTC. It specifies CASSEFNSYEQYF.

This clone was found once. This chain connects TRBV6-5 to TRBJ1-4; D is ambiguous. Germline V gives CDR1 MNHEY, CDR2 SVGAGI. The CDR3 sequence is 14 residues long. V was cut by 6 bases and J by 0 bases, with 8 bases left in between. CDR3 nucleotides: TGTGCCAGCAGATTAGTTGCAACTAATGAAAAACTGTTTTTT. Translated, it gives CASRLVATNEKLFF.

The V call is TRBV7-2, the J call TRBJ2-2; 9 bases fit TRBD2. Germline CDR1 and CDR2: SGHTA and FQGNSA. V lost 1 base, J lost 3 bases, and 12 bases stayed unmatched. The CDR3 loop spans 19 amino acids. CDR3 nucleotides: TGTGCCAGCAGCTTAGTAGTGTTGGCGGGAGGGCCGGACACCGGGGAGCTGTTTTTT. As protein: CASSLVVLAGGPDTGELFF.

This clone has just a few counts. CDR3 protein: CASSLETGFGNTIYF. CDR3 nucleotides: TGTGCCAGCAGCTTAGAGACAGGTTTCGGAAACACCATATATTTT. The chain is built from TRBV11-3 and TRBJ1-3, with D tentatively TRBD1 (6 bases). Germline V gives CDR1 SGHNT, CDR2 YENEEA. V was trimmed by 0 bases and J by 4 bases, leaving 10 bases between them. This CDR3 is built from 15 residues.

The chain links TRBV6-1 to TRBJ1-3, with D maybe TRBD1 (5 bases). The CDR3 covers 14 residues. From germline, CDR1 is MNHNS and CDR2 SASEGT. The V end was cut by 1 base, the J end by 7 bases, with 11 bases between. In nucleotides, the CDR3 is TGTGCCAGCAGTGAAGTCAGGGAGGCGAACACCATATATTTT. This translates into CASSEVREANTIYF.

The V gene is TRBV28, the J gene TRBJ2-2; 11 bases map to TRBD2. CDR1 MDHEN and CDR2 SYDVKM come from the germline V gene. Trimming removed 6 bases from V and 4 bases from J; junction bases left unmatched: 4. The CDR3 covers 15 residues. The DNA of the CDR3 is TGTGCCAGCAGCCTGGGGACTAGCGGCACCGGGGAGCTGTTTTTT. Protein sequence: CASSLGTSGTGELFF.

CDR3 sequence reads: CAISESTGTVTYEQYF. CDR3 bases: TGTGCCATCAGTGAGTCCACAGGGACAGTAACCTACGAGCAGTACTTC. The chain carries TRBV10-3 and TRBJ2-7; TRBD1 aligns across 7 bases. The trim removed 0 bases at V and 2 bases at J, leaving 7 bases unmatched. Per germline, CDR1 ENHRY and CDR2 SYGVKD. This CDR3 region has 16 residues.

The V and J genes are TRBV5-1 and TRBJ2-1; 8 positions match TRBD1. This CDR3 spans 15 amino acids. Germline loops: CDR1 SGHRS, CDR2 YFSETQ. Trimming cost V 0 bases and J 12 bases; bases outside gene matches: 11. Written as DNA, the CDR3 is TGCGCCAGCAGCTTGGCCGCACAGGGGGTATACCCGCAGTTCTTC. This translates into CASSLAAQGVYPQFF.

This chain uses TRBV28 with TRBJ2-1, with 11 bases matching TRBD1. CDR1 MDHEN and CDR2 SYDVKM come from the germline V gene. The junction had 10 bases not matched to a gene; V was cut back by 6 bases and J by 6 bases. The CDR3 has 16 amino acids. CDR3 sequence (DNA): TGTGCCAGCAGCGGCAGCGGACAGGGGGCCGGCAATGAGCAGTTCTTC. Its protein is CASSGSGQGAGNEQFF.

This clone occurred once. V gene TRBV21-1 combines with J gene TRBJ1-2; whether TRBD1, the table's D call, matches the DNA was not checked. TRBV21-1 has pseudogene status. The CDR3 runs to 14 residues. The CDR3 nucleotides are TGTGCCAGCATCGAAGACAGACGAAACTATGGCTACACCTTC. It codes for CASIEDRRNYGYTF.

V gene TRBV5-4 combines with J gene TRBJ2-7, with 10 positions matching TRBD2. This CDR3 region has 15 residues. Germline lookup yields CDR1 SGHNT and CDR2 YYREEE (reference sequence). The ends lost 4 bases at V and 1 base at J; junction bases unmatched: 5. CDR3 in amino acids: CASSPGTSVSYEQYF. For the CDR3, the DNA is TGTGCCAGCAGCCCCGGGACTAGCGTTTCCTACGAGCAGTACTTC.

This clone has a single count. The chain couples TRBV7-9 to TRBJ1-6; the match to TRBD1 covers 7 bases. CDR3 size: 14 residues. Germline CDR1 SEHNR, CDR2 FQNEAQ (reference sequence). Trimming cost V 1 base and J 9 bases; bases outside gene matches: 3. CDR3 nucleotides: TGTGCCAGCAGCTTAGAGGGGGCACGTTCACCCCTCCACTTT. Amino acid sequence: CASSLEGARSPLHF.

The chain links TRBV6-5 to TRBJ1-6, with a possible D match to TRBD1 (5 bases). The CDR3 runs to 15 residues. Germline lookup yields CDR1 MNHEY and CDR2 SVGAGI. The V end lost 0 bases, the J end lost 10 bases, and 13 bases lay between the germline ends. The CDR3 coding sequence is TGTGCCAGCAGTTACTCGACAGCTATACGGTCACCCCTCCACTTT. This translates into CASSYSTAIRSPLHF.

The CDR3 reads CASSPTRGETQYF. CDR3 nucleotide sequence: TGTGCCAGCTCACCGACCCGAGGAGAGACCCAGTACTTC. The chain has TRBV18 and TRBJ2-5; no clear D. Germline lookup yields CDR1 KGHSH and CDR2 LQKENI. This CDR3 region has 13 residues. The V end was cut by 3 bases, the J end by 4 bases, with 9 bases between.

The gene calls are TRBV18 and TRBJ1-2; 12 positions agree with TRBD1. The germline CDR1 and CDR2 sequences are KGHSH and LQKENI. The length of the CDR3 is 16 residues. The V and J ends lost 6 bases and 7 bases, in that order; junction bases with no gene match: 12. CDR3 nucleotides: TGTGCCAGCTCCCTAAGAGGGGGACAGGGGGCGACTGGCTACACCTTC. Its protein is CASSLRGGQGATGYTF.

The V and J genes are TRBV7-2 and TRBJ2-3, with 9 bases fitting TRBD2. Germline V lookup: CDR1 SGHTA, CDR2 FQGNSA. The V segment lost 3 bases and the J segment 8 bases; nucleotides outside the gene matches: 9. CDR3 length: 15 residues. The CDR3 DNA is TGTGCCAGCAGCTTTACTGGCGGGGGGGCCGGTACGCAGTATTTT. Amino acids: CASSFTGGGAGTQYF.

V and J are TRBV5-4 and TRBJ1-1; the D gene is possibly TRBD1 (6 bases). Germline values: CDR1 SGHNT, CDR2 YYREEE (reference sequence). V dropped 4 bases and J dropped 5 bases, with 18 bases sitting between them. The CDR3 contains 15 residues. The DNA for the CDR3 is TGTGCCAGCAGCCCCCGAGGGGGGGCGCGGACTGAAGCTTTCTTT. Its translation: CASSPRGGARTEAFF.

This chain connects TRBV15 to TRBJ1-5; D is undetermined. Germline lookup yields CDR1 LNHNV and CDR2 YYDKDF (reference sequence). The CDR3 is 18 residues long. Trimming removed 2 bases at V and 2 bases at J, with 19 bases between. The CDR3 DNA is TGTGCCACCAGCAGACAGGCATTACCCCCTCATCGCAATCAGCCCCAGCATTTT. Its protein product is CATSRQALPPHRNQPQHF.